Following are 26 T cell receptor beta chains from one sample sequenced in a study of identifying expanded T cells in peripheral blood. The table came from immunoSEQ multiplex PCR; TCRdb's copy has only in-frame clones and leaves some out. Found here are fewer than 130,000 clones, roughly 90% of them singletons; the top ten hold around 15%. Sequencing was performed on blood. The receptors shown here come from a person aged 18 to 69 in good health.

This clone was counted a single time. V and J are TRBV5-4 and TRBJ1-6; D ambiguous. The CDR3 consists of 16 residues. The V end lost 0 bases, the J end lost 0 bases, and 7 bases lay between the germline ends. From germline, CDR1 is SGHNT and CDR2 YYREEE (reference sequence). CDR3 DNA sequence: TGTGCCAGCAGCTTGGACAAGAGCTCCTATAATTCACCCCTCCACTTT. It translates to CASSLDKSSYNSPLHF.

The chain links TRBV29-1 to TRBJ1-3; no firm D call. Germline-derived CDR1 and CDR2 are SQVTM and ANQGSEA. The CDR3 sequence is 13 residues long. V shed 1 base and J shed 9 bases, with 13 bases lying between them. The CDR3 DNA follows: TGCAGCGTTGAAGGGTGGGCCGAACCCACCATATATTTT. It encodes CSVEGWAEPTIYF.

This chain uses TRBV4-2 with TRBJ1-5; TRBD1 matches at 10 bases. Germline V gene lookup returns CDR1 LGHNA and CDR2 YNFKEQ. Unmatched junction bases numbered 9, after V lost 1 base and J lost 6 bases. CDR3 length: 17 amino acids. The chain's CDR3 is CASSQGGDRGKGQPQHF. CDR3 nucleotide sequence: TGTGCCAGCAGCCAAGGGGGGGACAGGGGAAAGGGTCAGCCCCAGCATTTT.

The chain carries TRBV14 and TRBJ2-5; unclear D gene. Germline loops: CDR1 SGHDN, CDR2 FVKESK. V dropped 0 bases and J dropped 7 bases, with 6 bases sitting between them. The CDR3 is 12 amino acids. CDR3 loop: CASSQDRRTQYF. For the CDR3, the DNA is TGTGCCAGCAGCCAAGATAGGCGGACCCAGTACTTC.

V usage is TRBV5-6 and J usage is TRBJ2-7; 7 bases align to TRBD1. With 0 bases clipped from V and 1 base from J, the junction kept 4 bases outside the gene matches. The germline V gene encodes CDR1 SGHDT and CDR2 YYEEEE. This CDR3 has 15 amino acids. CDR3: CASSLEGGRSYEQYF. Written as DNA, the CDR3 is TGTGCCAGCAGCTTGGAAGGGGGCAGATCCTACGAGCAGTACTTC.

This chain uses TRBV4-1 with TRBJ2-3; 7 nucleotides align to TRBD2. CDR1 and CDR2 (germline): MGHRA, YSYEKL. Losses at the gene ends were 1 base for V and 4 bases for J; bases not matched to a gene: 2. This CDR3 comprises 14 residues. The CDR3 reads CASSQVGLADTQYF. CDR3 bases: TGCGCCAGCAGCCAAGTTGGACTAGCAGATACGCAGTATTTT.

The chain joins TRBV6-5 to TRBJ2-5, with 10 positions matching TRBD1. The CDR3 is made up of 15 amino acids. The germline gives CDR1 MNHEY, CDR2 SVGAGI. With V trimmed by 4 bases and J by 5 bases, 7 bases remained unmatched. The CDR3 sequence is CASSLETGGWETQYF. For the CDR3, the DNA is TGTGCCAGCAGTTTAGAGACAGGGGGCTGGGAGACCCAGTACTTC.

This rearrangement joins TRBV14 to TRBJ2-1; D call uncertain. Germline V gene lookup returns CDR1 SGHDN and CDR2 FVKESK. The CDR3 extends over 16 amino acids. V gave up 5 bases and J gave up 4 bases, with 18 bases separating them. The chain's CDR3 is CASSSKGYKEYNEQFF. The CDR3 DNA is TGTGCCAGCAGCTCCAAGGGATATAAAGAATACAATGAGCAGTTCTTC. Complete variable domain (other parts from reference TRBV14 and TRBJ2-1): EAGVTQFPSHSVIEKGQTVTLRCDPISGHDNLYWYRRVMGKEIKFLLHFVKESKQDESGMPNNRFLAERTGGTYSTLKVQPAELEDSGVYFCASSSKGYKEYNEQFFGPGTRLTVL.

In its sample, this clone was seen once. The V gene is TRBV6-6, the J gene TRBJ2-6; the D is unclear. Germline assignment: CDR1 MNHNY and CDR2 SVGAGI (reference sequence). The CDR3 consists of 13 residues. Trimming removed 6 bases from V and 2 bases from J, with 5 bases in between. CDR3 coding DNA: TGTGCCAGCAGACTTACTGGGGCCAACGTCCTGACTTTC. Protein product: CASRLTGANVLTF.

The genes are TRBV6-6 and TRBJ1-2; TRBD1 might be the D (6 bases). Trimming shortened V by 2 bases and J by 8 bases, and 12 bases separated the two germline ends. This CDR3 is built from 13 residues. CDR1 MNHNY and CDR2 SVGAGI come from the germline V gene (reference sequence). CDR3 region: CASSYGGLWGYTF. The CDR3 nucleotides are TGTGCCAGCAGTTACGGGGGGCTTTGGGGCTACACCTTC.

The chain links TRBV6-5 to TRBJ2-7; the match to TRBD1 covers 9 bases. The V gene end was trimmed by 8 bases and the J gene end by 4 bases; junction bases not matched to a gene: 6. Germline lookup yields CDR1 MNHEY and CDR2 SVGAGI. CDR3 length equals 13 residues. The CDR3 region has the DNA TGTGCCAGCCGCACCGGGACAGGGTACGAGCAGTACTTC. It specifies CASRTGTGYEQYF.

This chain uses TRBV27 with TRBJ2-5; perhaps TRBD1 as D (6 bases). Germline V gene data show CDR1 as MNHEY and CDR2 as SMNVEV (reference sequence). The CDR3 is made up of 15 amino acids. V was pared by 5 bases and J by 4 bases, with 17 bases between. The chain's CDR3 is CASSTQAGVRETQYF. The CDR3 nucleotides are TGTGCCAGCAGTACCCAGGCAGGGGTCCGAGAGACCCAGTACTTC.

The J gene is TRBJ2-3, the V gene TRBV7-2; the match to TRBD1 covers 10 bases. The V gene's germline CDR1 is SGHTA and CDR2 FQGNSA. The CDR3 contains 17 residues. The V and J ends lost 1 base and 1 base, in that order; junction bases with no gene match: 5. CDR3: CASSLGWTGGGTDTQYF. In DNA form, the CDR3 reads TGTGCCAGCAGCTTAGGGTGGACAGGGGGTGGCACAGATACGCAGTATTTT.

V is TRBV4-3 and J is TRBJ2-7, with unresolved D. From germline, CDR1 is LGHNA and CDR2 YSLEER. The CDR3 loop spans 13 amino acids. V was pared by 3 bases and J by 4 bases, with 10 bases between. The CDR3: CASSQGPGYEQYF. CDR3 DNA: TGCGCCAGCAGCCAGGGCCCCGGTTACGAGCAGTACTTC.

As regards this clone: Within the sample, other DNA sequences also encode this same CDR3. The chain uses TRBV6-1 and TRBJ2-5; 8 nucleotides line up with TRBD1. The germline V gene encodes CDR1 MNHNS and CDR2 SASEGT. The junction had 3 bases not matched to a gene; V was cut back by 3 bases and J by 6 bases. The CDR3 spans 13 residues. The CDR3 region has the DNA TGTGCCAGCAGTGACAGGGGGCTGAAGACCCAGTACTTC. It translates to CASSDRGLKTQYF.

V usage is TRBV5-5 and J usage is TRBJ1-4; D call uncertain. The V and J ends lost 3 bases and 8 bases respectively, with 14 bases between them. CDR3 length: 14 amino acids. Germline assignment: CDR1 SGHKS and CDR2 YYEKEE (reference sequence). The CDR3 coding sequence is TGTGCCAGCAGCTCGGTGGGAGTTGAGGAAAAACTGTTTTTT. Protein product: CASSSVGVEEKLFF.

The table lists this clone with a few counts. The chain recombines TRBV15 with TRBJ1-5, with D possibly being TRBD1 (5 bases). This CDR3 has 15 residues. V was cut by 0 bases and J by 4 bases, with 10 bases left in between. The V gene's germline CDR1 is LNHNV and CDR2 YYDKDF (reference sequence). The CDR3, as DNA: TGTGCCACCAGCAGAGATCTTGACAGTAATCAGCCCCAGCATTTT. Amino acid sequence: CATSRDLDSNQPQHF.

The CDR3 reads CASSQDLHSFYEQYF. DNA of the CDR3: TGCGCCAGCAGCCAAGATCTTCACAGCTTCTACGAGCAGTACTTC. The V gene is TRBV4-3, the J gene TRBJ2-5; D is unresolved. The last part of the DNA fits TRBJ2-7 better; the J call may be wrong. Germline V gives CDR1 LGHNA, CDR2 YSLEER. The CDR3 runs to 15 residues.

The V call is TRBV14, the J call TRBJ2-5, with D possibly matching TRBD2 (5 bases). This CDR3 is 14 amino acids long. V lost 2 bases and J lost 3, with 10 bases in between. The germline CDR1 and CDR2 sequences are SGHDN and FVKESK. In DNA form, the CDR3 reads TGTGCCAGCAGCCAATTATCGCGGGAAGAGACCCAGTACTTC. Translating it yields CASSQLSREETQYF. Full variable domain (outside the CDR3, taken from reference TRBV14 and TRBJ2-5): EAGVTQFPSHSVIEKGQTVTLRCDPISGHDNLYWYRRVMGKEIKFLLHFVKESKQDESGMPNNRFLAERTGGTYSTLKVQPAELEDSGVYFCASSQLSREETQYFGPGTRLLVL.

This clone was recorded once. This rearrangement joins TRBV13 to TRBJ1-2, with a weak D call TRBD1 (5 bases). The germline V and J ends were trimmed by 5 bases and 2 bases, with 27 bases remaining between them. CDR3 length: 19 amino acids. Looked up from germline, CDR1 is PRHDT and CDR2 is FYEKMQ (reference sequence). The CDR3 nucleotides read TGTGCCAGCAGCGTACCCTCGGGGGAACCTATTCTCAAAAACTATGGCTACACCTTC. This translates into CASSVPSGEPILKNYGYTF.

The chain combines TRBV19 with TRBJ1-5; no reliable D call. This CDR3 spans 14 amino acids. CDR1 is LNHDA, CDR2 SQIVND, per germline (reference sequence). The CDR3 loop is CVPITRQLRQAQHF. Written as DNA, the CDR3 is TGTGTCCCTATAACAAGACAACTCCGCCAGGCCCAGCATTTT.

The chain joins TRBV7-6 to TRBJ1-5; no definite D call. CDR1 and CDR2 (germline): SGHVS, FNYEAQ. Trimming removed 8 bases from V and 4 bases from J, with 9 bases in between. The CDR3 has 12 residues. CDR3 amino acids: CASGKINQPQHF. The CDR3 DNA follows: TGTGCCAGCGGGAAGATTAATCAGCCCCAGCATTTT.

The V and J genes are TRBV7-6 and TRBJ1-3; D is perhaps TRBD1 (5 bases). V was pared by 0 bases and J by 0 bases, with 12 bases between. Germline V gene lookup returns CDR1 SGHVS and CDR2 FNYEAQ. The CDR3 loop spans 17 amino acids. This CDR3 is CASSLAFGAASGNTIYF. DNA for the CDR3: TGTGCCAGCAGCTTAGCATTCGGGGCAGCCTCTGGAAACACCATATATTTT.

The chain carries TRBV27 and TRBJ2-7; the match to TRBD1 covers 11 bases. Germline CDR1 is MNHEY and CDR2 is SMNVEV (reference sequence). J gave up 3 bases and V 5 bases, and 6 bases lay outside the gene matches. CDR3 length equals 15 residues. CDR3 bases: TGTGCCAGCAGTCCAGTGGGACAGGGGGGCTACGAGCAGTACTTC. It codes for CASSPVGQGGYEQYF.

The V and J genes are TRBV27 and TRBJ2-5; the match to TRBD1 covers 9 bases. Germline CDR1 is MNHEY and CDR2 is SMNVEV (reference sequence). The CDR3 sequence is 16 residues long. Germline trimming cut 8 bases from V and 7 bases from J; bases unmatched to any gene: 17. CDR3 residues: CASGPFSRDRVGTQYF. For the CDR3, the DNA is TGTGCCAGCGGACCCTTCAGCCGGGACAGGGTAGGGACCCAGTACTTC.

The chain combines TRBV10-3 with TRBJ1-1, with 7 positions matching TRBD1. Germline lookup yields CDR1 ENHRY and CDR2 SYGVKD. The CDR3 spans 13 residues. V shed 4 bases, J shed 3 bases, and the junction held 2 bases outside the gene matches. The chain's CDR3 is CAISVGGHTEAFF. The CDR3 DNA reads as TGTGCCATCAGTGTAGGGGGCCACACTGAAGCTTTCTTT.